This T cell receptor beta chain was recovered during a study of cytomegalovirus exposure and HLA in healthy donors. Vbeta (60) and Jbeta (13) primers were used in the PCR. Clones were sequenced by immunoSEQ multiplex PCR, and TCRdb holds only the in-frame ones, with some missing. Here the sample spans 170,000 or so clones, roughly 82% being singletons. The CDR3 has 17 amino acids. Trimming stripped 4 bases from V and 4 bases from J, with 21 bases between. Germline V lookup: CDR1 SGHNT, CDR2 YYREEE (reference sequence). V gene TRBV5-4 combines with J gene TRBJ2-1; D perhaps matches TRBD1 (5 bases). The TCR comes from a woman aged 30 to 39 in good health and CMV-seronegative. The sequencing input was PBMCs. CDR3 in amino acids: CASSASGQGGPYNEQFF. The DNA of the CDR3 is TGTGCCAGCAGCGCTTCAGGACAAGGTGGACCGTACAATGAGCAGTTCTTC.